A single sample gave rise to the 23 T cell receptor beta chains below, sequenced in a study of blood T cell repertoires in COVID-19. The data were produced by immunoSEQ multiplex PCR, yet TCRdb's version contains in-frame clones alone and is incomplete. The sample carries approximately 44,000 clones, approximately 79% recorded once. Specimen: peripheral blood. These receptor sequences come from a woman aged 80 or older with acute or convalescent COVID-19.

The V gene is TRBV2, the J gene TRBJ1-2, with 7 bases that match TRBD1. V shed 5 bases and J 7 bases; nucleotides not matched to a gene: 13. The CDR3 length is 15 residues. The germline gives CDR1 SNHLY, CDR2 FYNNEI. The CDR3: CASSFKPTGVGGYTF. The CDR3 nucleotides read TGTGCCAGCAGTTTTAAACCCACAGGGGTGGGTGGCTACACCTTC.

This clone appeared a few times. The rearrangement links TRBV19 to TRBJ1-5; possibly TRBD1 for D (5 bases). The CDR3 is 14 residues long. Germline V gene lookup returns CDR1 LNHDA and CDR2 SQIVND (reference sequence). V was pared by 6 bases and J by 0 bases, with 9 bases between. The DNA for the CDR3 is TGTGCCAGTAGACGACAGAATAGCAATCAGCCCCAGCATTTT. Translation: CASRRQNSNQPQHF.

CDR3 in DNA: TGTGCCAGTAGTACCACAGGGTGGGTTGAAGCTTTCTTT. It encodes CASSTTGWVEAFF. V and J are TRBV19 and TRBJ1-1; tentative D call: TRBD1 (6 bases). This CDR3 contains 13 residues. The V end was cut by 4 bases, the J end by 7 bases, with 13 bases between. CDR1 and CDR2 (germline): LNHDA, SQIVND (reference sequence).

V usage is TRBV11-2 and J usage is TRBJ1-2, with D perhaps matching TRBD1 (6 bases). This CDR3 is 14 amino acids long. V was pared by 4 bases and J by 4 bases, with 13 bases between. Germline CDR1 SGHAT, CDR2 FQNNGV. The CDR3 reads CASSSLQGSYGYTF. DNA of the CDR3: TGTGCCAGCAGCTCTTTGCAGGGGAGCTATGGCTACACCTTC.

V and J are TRBV15 and TRBJ2-7; D is unclear. Germline CDR1 reads LNHNV; CDR2 reads YYDKDF (reference sequence). V lost 1 base to trimming and J lost 6 bases, with 10 bases between them. CDR3 length: 13 amino acids. The CDR3, as DNA: TGTGCCACCAGCAGAGTCCCTAGTAGCGAGCAGTACTTC. This sequence encodes CATSRVPSSEQYF.

The chain recombines TRBV6-1 with TRBJ2-1; weak D call: TRBD2 (5 bases). Germline lookup yields CDR1 MNHNS and CDR2 SASEGT. CDR3 length: 13 amino acids. V lost 3 bases to trimming and J lost 7 bases, with 10 bases between them. CDR3 amino acids: CASSDSRRNEQFF. The DNA of the CDR3 is TGTGCCAGCAGTGACAGCCGGAGGAATGAGCAGTTCTTC.

The rearrangement links TRBV4-3 to TRBJ1-2; no firm D call. The CDR3 has 15 amino acids. CDR1 and CDR2 from the germline V gene are LGHNA and YSLEER. Trimming removed 4 bases from V and 3 bases from J, with 15 bases in between. The CDR3 DNA is TGCGCCAGCAGCCTCCAGTCGACTACCGACTATGGCTACACCTTC. Translated: CASSLQSTTDYGYTF.

The rearrangement links TRBV14 to TRBJ2-1; 12 nucleotides agree with TRBD2. This CDR3 has 15 residues. Per the germline V gene, CDR1 is SGHDN and CDR2 is FVKESK. The J segment lost 7 bases and the V segment lost 4 bases, leaving 5 bases of the junction unmatched. CDR3 sequence reads: CASSPLAGGVNEQFF. CDR3 sequence (DNA): TGTGCCAGCAGCCCTCTAGCGGGAGGGGTAAATGAGCAGTTCTTC. Supplemented by reference TRBV14 and TRBJ2-1, the full variable domain reads EAGVTQFPSHSVIEKGQTVTLRCDPISGHDNLYWYRRVMGKEIKFLLHFVKESKQDESGMPNNRFLAERTGGTYSTLKVQPAELEDSGVYFCASSPLAGGVNEQFFGPGTRLTVL.

This chain uses TRBV2 with TRBJ2-2; 9 bases line up with TRBD1. After removal of 5 bases from V and 6 bases from J, the junction contained 10 bases not matched to a gene. The CDR3 contains 16 residues. Germline CDR1 SNHLY, CDR2 FYNNEI. CDR3 nucleotide sequence: TGTGCCAGCAGTTCCTGGACAGGGGAGAGGTCCGGGGAGCTGTTTTTT. This encodes CASSSWTGERSGELFF.

This rearrangement joins TRBV7-2 to TRBJ2-3; TRBD2 aligns across 7 bases. V lost 6 bases and J lost 0; bases outside the gene matches: 6. The CDR3 runs to 15 residues. Germline loops: CDR1 SGHTA, CDR2 FQGNSA. In nucleotides, the CDR3 is TGTGCCAGCAGTCGGGACTATTCTAGCACAGATACGCAGTATTTT. This sequence encodes CASSRDYSSTDTQYF.

The chain employs TRBV11-2 and TRBJ2-5; the match to TRBD1 covers 9 bases. The CDR3 is 15 amino acids. J lost 2 bases, V lost 5 bases, and 6 bases had no gene match. Germline CDR1 reads SGHAT; CDR2 reads FQNNGV. The CDR3 here is CASSRGTGWQETQYF. The CDR3 coding sequence is TGTGCCAGCAGCAGAGGGACAGGGTGGCAAGAGACCCAGTACTTC.

The chain recombines TRBV3-1 (or the pseudogene TRBV3-2) with TRBJ1-2, with unresolved D. This CDR3 comprises 11 residues. The germline CDR1 and CDR2 sequences are LGHDT and YNNKEL (reference sequence). V was trimmed by 3 bases and J by 7 bases, leaving 6 bases between them. The CDR3 reads CASSHISGYTF. The CDR3 bases are TGTGCCAGCAGCCACATTTCTGGCTACACCTTC.

V gene TRBV3-1 (or the pseudogene TRBV3-2) combines with J gene TRBJ2-5; no clear D gene. The CDR3 totals 14 residues. Germline V gene lookup returns CDR1 LGHDT and CDR2 YNNKEL (reference sequence). V shed 0 bases and J shed 1 base, with 6 bases lying between them. The CDR3 reads CASSQDPFQETQYF. CDR3 nucleotides: TGTGCCAGCAGCCAAGACCCGTTCCAAGAGACCCAGTACTTC.

This chain joins TRBV25-1 and TRBJ1-1; D call uncertain. Per the germline V gene, CDR1 is MGHDK and CDR2 is SYGVNS. The CDR3 extends over 11 amino acids. V shed 4 bases and J shed 11 bases, with 11 bases lying between them. The CDR3 here is CASSGRLEAFF. In nucleotides, the CDR3 is TGTGCCAGCAGTGGAAGATTGGAGGCTTTCTTT. Complete variable domain (other parts from reference TRBV25-1 and TRBJ1-1): EADIYQTPRYLVIGTGKKITLECSQTMGHDKMYWYQQDPGMELHLIHYSYGVNSTEKGDLSSESTVSRIRTEHFPLTLESARPSHTSQYLCASSGRLEAFFGQGTRLTVV.

V usage is TRBV3-1 (or the pseudogene TRBV3-2) and J usage is TRBJ2-2; the match to TRBD2 covers 10 bases. The CDR3 sequence is 14 residues long. The germline V gene encodes CDR1 LGHDT and CDR2 YNNKEL (reference sequence). V gave up 8 bases and J gave up 6 bases; unmatched junction bases: 6. Here the CDR3 DNA reads TGTGCCAGCCAGCGGGAGGGCCAAGCCGGGGAGCTGTTTTTT. Translating gives CASQREGQAGELFF.

The chain has TRBV6-1 and TRBJ1-3; TRBD1 might be the D (5 bases). Trimming took off 1 base at V and 3 bases at J, with 16 bases between the two ends. Germline values: CDR1 MNHNS, CDR2 SASEGT. The CDR3 sequence is 17 residues long. The CDR3 loop is CASSEEAHGGSGNTIYF. The CDR3 DNA reads as TGTGCCAGCAGTGAAGAAGCCCACGGGGGTAGTGGAAACACCATATATTTT.

V and J are TRBV4-3 and TRBJ2-1, with D possibly TRBD2 on 6 matching bases. The CDR3 spans 21 residues. Per germline, CDR1 LGHNA and CDR2 YSLEER. V gave up 0 bases and J gave up 5 bases, with 29 bases separating them. The CDR3 loop is CASSQDIVPRPGSRTNNEQFF. CDR3 nucleotide sequence: TGCGCCAGCAGCCAAGACATTGTCCCCCGACCCGGGAGCAGGACCAACAATGAGCAGTTCTTC.

This chain connects TRBV18 to TRBJ1-2, with D perhaps matching TRBD1 (6 bases). The V gene lost 6 bases and the J gene lost 7 bases, with 21 bases spanning the gap. The CDR3 runs to 15 residues. Germline V gives CDR1 KGHSH, CDR2 LQKENI. The CDR3 spells CASSPVDRASGGYTF. The CDR3 DNA reads as TGTGCCAGCTCCCCAGTGGACAGAGCCAGTGGTGGCTACACCTTC.

The rearrangement uses TRBV29-1 and TRBJ1-3; possibly TRBD1 for D (5 bases). The CDR3 covers 13 residues. Trimming left V 6 bases short and J 4 bases short, with 13 bases between. CDR1 and CDR2 from the germline V gene are SQVTM and ANQGSEA. CDR3 bases: TGCAGCGTAACAGGAAACCCGGGAAACACCATATATTTT. It specifies CSVTGNPGNTIYF.

The chain combines TRBV6-5 with TRBJ1-3, with D unresolved. The V and J ends lost 4 bases and 3 bases respectively, with 7 bases between them. CDR3 size: 13 residues. In germline, CDR1 is MNHEY, CDR2 SVGAGI. The CDR3 nucleotides read TGTGCCAGCAGTTCCTACGTTGGAAACACCATATATTTT. This gives the protein CASSSYVGNTIYF.

This clone occurred once. The chain couples TRBV10-2 to TRBJ1-5, with D possibly being TRBD1 (6 bases). V was trimmed by 3 bases and J by 2 bases, leaving 8 bases between them. Germline V gene sequence: CDR1 WSHSY, CDR2 SAAADI. CDR3 length: 14 amino acids. CDR3 region: CASSENRGNQPQHF. The CDR3 bases are TGCGCCAGCAGTGAAAACAGGGGCAATCAGCCCCAGCATTTT.

The rearrangement uses TRBV27 and TRBJ1-1; D unclear. The CDR3 length is 13 residues. Germline V lookup: CDR1 MNHEY, CDR2 SMNVEV (reference sequence). V lost 3 bases and J lost 7, with 12 bases in between. The CDR3 region has the DNA TGTGCCAGCAGTTTTAGGCGGGAGGGTGAAGCTTTCTTT. It translates to CASSFRREGEAFF.

The chain joins TRBV5-8 to TRBJ2-6, with 7 bases identical to TRBD2. V dropped 4 bases and J dropped 3; count of bases not matched to a gene: 7. The CDR3 loop spans 16 amino acids. Germline V lookup: CDR1 SGHTS, CDR2 YDEGEE. This chain's CDR3 is CASSPTWGGGANVLTF. The DNA of the CDR3 is TGTGCCAGCAGCCCCACCTGGGGGGGTGGGGCCAACGTCCTGACTTTC.